Given below is one T cell receptor (beta chain) in context. This clone was recorded only once. Which antigen it targets is not known. No base-level quality is on record; no much larger clone is a single base apart. The CDR3, cysteine through phenylalanine, is 15 amino acids long. Only the CDR3 part of the read is kept: 45 bases, read in frame from the first base. Trimming removed 0 bases from V and 3 bases from J, leaving 12 bases between the germline ends. CDR1 and CDR2 are drawn from the germline V gene (reference sequence): SGHNT, YYREEE. This sample is part of a study of blood T cell repertoires in COVID-19 (dated by TCRdb to 2018 to 2021). Regarding the study in general: Collaborator samples came from the United States, Italy and Spain and covered acute and convalescent phases of COVID-19. Samples were obtained from the ongoing ImmuneRACE study (first 160 participants) and from some 1,300 subjects provided by 6 global collaborators. Subjects who had been exposed to COVID-19, were actively infected with it, or had recovered from it provided the deeply sampled blood TCRbeta repertoires that made up the dataset. The repertoires were made available in a free public database intended to serve as a resource for research on the immune response to SARS-CoV-2. Nearly every sample came with metadata listing a de-identified subject ID, COVID-19 status, age in years and sex. The material from the prospective study consisted of cDNA or gDNA derived from T cells, B-cell-depleted T cells, or PBMCs. Where HLA class I and class II types were available, the types were taken from metadata supplied by the sample provider, not from assay-based typing. General conclusions and limits of the study: How much clinical and demographic metadata was included differed by source and by participant, and the metadata was provided uncurated.

TCRbeta CDR3 regions were amplified from genomic DNA by means of the immunoSEQ Assay, a bias-controlled multiplex PCR. Concerning the study's data processing: The number of nucleated cells in each sample was estimated by amplification of reference gene primers within the assay. To quantify the absolute abundance of each unique TCRbeta CDR3 rearrangement, sequence reads were collapsed and filtered. For each sample, productive Simpson clonality was calculated as the square root of Simpson's diversity index over productive rearrangements. What TCRdb holds here is the immuneACCESS table cut down to in-frame rearrangements. Part of the clones is not present; checked against another copy, under half of the missing clones reflect an unresolved V gene, and the others are unexplained. V and J calls and clone size are copied from that table; D and trimming were computed from the DNA. This sample has about 370,000 clones in its table, and about nine tenths of those were observed once. The ten top clones hold around 1.7% of the sample.

Participants in the prospective study were enrolled through a virtual design, were aged about 18 to 100 years, and lived in roughly 24 United States geographic areas. To assign participants to cohorts, the prospective study relied on clinical history that participants themselves reported in a screening survey and a study questionnaire. For ImmuneRACE Cohort 3, a participant was defined as recovered based on two consecutive negative NP/OP PCR tests, clearance by a healthcare professional, or resolution of symptoms. In the prospective study, mobile phlebotomists collected whole blood, serum and a nasopharyngeal or oropharyngeal swab from each participant. Over a roughly 2-month period, participants in the prospective study had the option of providing additional blood draws and questionnaires. Before DNA extraction, blood samples from the prospective study were shipped at room temperature or frozen.

Sequenced input: PBMCs or T cells enriched from blood (not recorded which). The sequence is built from TRBV5-4 and TRBJ1-1; no D gene call is confident. The clonotype comes from a woman aged 25 to 45 who had recovered from COVID-19. This receptor carries the CDR3 CASSLGVGRDTEAFF. The DNA sequence reads TGTGCCAGCAGCTTGGGGGTAGGGAGGGACACTGAAGCTTTCTTT.